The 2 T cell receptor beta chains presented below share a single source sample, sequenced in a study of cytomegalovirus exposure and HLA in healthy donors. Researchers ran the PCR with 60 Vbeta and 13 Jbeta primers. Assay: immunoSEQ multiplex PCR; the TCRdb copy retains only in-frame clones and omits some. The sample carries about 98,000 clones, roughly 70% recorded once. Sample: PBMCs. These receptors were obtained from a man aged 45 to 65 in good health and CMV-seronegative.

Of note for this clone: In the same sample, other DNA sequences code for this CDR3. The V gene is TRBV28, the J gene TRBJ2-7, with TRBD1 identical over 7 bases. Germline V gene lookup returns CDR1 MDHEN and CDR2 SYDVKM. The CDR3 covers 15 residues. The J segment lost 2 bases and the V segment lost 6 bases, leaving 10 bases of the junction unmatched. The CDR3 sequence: CASRKTGTEAYEQYF. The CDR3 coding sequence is TGTGCCAGCAGGAAAACCGGGACAGAGGCCTACGAGCAGTACTTC.

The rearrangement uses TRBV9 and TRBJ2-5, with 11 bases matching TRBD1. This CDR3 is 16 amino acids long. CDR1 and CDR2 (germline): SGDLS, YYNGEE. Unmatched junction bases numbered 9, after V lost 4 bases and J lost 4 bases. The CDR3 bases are TGTGCCAGCAGCCCTCGGACAGGGGGCATTTTAGAGACCCAGTACTTC. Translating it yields CASSPRTGGILETQYF. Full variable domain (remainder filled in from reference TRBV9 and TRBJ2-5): DSGVTQTPKHLITATGQRVTLRCSPRSGDLSVYWYQQSLDQGLQFLIQYYNGEERAKGNILERFSAQQFPDLHSELNLSSLELGDSALYFCASSPRTGGILETQYFGPGTRLLVL.